The clone carrying this T cell receptor beta chain was seen more than once but under ten times. Its antigen is currently unknown. CDR3 length: 15 amino acids. Trimming left V 3 bases short and J 9 bases short, with 19 bases between. Germline V lookup: CDR1 SGDLS, CDR2 YYNGEE. Generated by immunoSEQ multiplex PCR, the TCRdb table keeps only in-frame clones and is missing some. There are under 6,500 clones in the sample; roughly four fifths occur only once, and around 12% lies in the top ten. The sample originates from a study of OX40 agonist ivuxolimab in advanced cancers. Drawing of blood for sampling happened at baseline, at cycle 4 day 1, and at cycle 7 day 1. Study-level points and caveats: The expanded peripheral T cells' antigen specificity was not determined. A proportion of nonresponders additionally exhibited low normalized T-cell clonal expansion. The mean number of expanded clones was higher in CD8+ T cells than in CD4+.

This receptor was obtained from an adult with an advanced solid tumor such as melanoma, head and neck, liver or kidney cancer. The source material was CD4+ or CD8+ T cells sorted from blood, sampled in a trial of the OX40 agonist ivuxolimab. The chain uses TRBV9 and TRBJ2-1; tentatively, D is TRBD2 (6 bases). In nucleotides, the CDR3 is TGTGCCAGCAGCGGGGAGGACAATCCCTTCAGTGAGCAGTTCTTC. This translates into CASSGEDNPFSEQFF.